This T cell receptor (beta chain) comes out of a study of regulatory T cells in long-lasting Graves disease. Whole-study findings and limits: Results may be inaccurate due to the small sample size.

This clonotype occurred a few times. Its specificity is not known. CDR3-region Arm-PCR and iRepertoire HTBI primers produced the TCR beta libraries. Via MiXCR, TCRdb re-called the multiplex PCR reads, giving one row per CDR3 protein. The sample carries roughly 350,000 distinct CDR3 sequences, under 20% recorded once. The germline V and J ends were trimmed by 1 base and 2 bases, with 6 bases remaining between them. Per the germline V gene, CDR1 is LNHDA and CDR2 is SQIVND (reference sequence). This CDR3 has 15 residues. Noted time point: newly diagnosed GD, antithyroid drugs for less than 3 months. Making the TCR library involved RNA that had been extracted from PBMCs. These sequences were also reported in another study, on T cells in Graves' hyperthyroidism and ophthalmopathy.

The source was peripheral blood mononuclear cells (PBMCs), collected at new diagnosis, from a patient treated with antithyroid drugs. The sequence came from a woman between 18 and 30 years old with Graves disease. V gene TRBV19 combines with J gene TRBJ2-6; tentatively, D is TRBD1 (5 bases). The CDR3, as DNA: TGTGCCAGTAGTATAGCCAGGGCTGGGGCCAACGTCCTGACTTTC. Residues: CASSIARAGANVLTF.